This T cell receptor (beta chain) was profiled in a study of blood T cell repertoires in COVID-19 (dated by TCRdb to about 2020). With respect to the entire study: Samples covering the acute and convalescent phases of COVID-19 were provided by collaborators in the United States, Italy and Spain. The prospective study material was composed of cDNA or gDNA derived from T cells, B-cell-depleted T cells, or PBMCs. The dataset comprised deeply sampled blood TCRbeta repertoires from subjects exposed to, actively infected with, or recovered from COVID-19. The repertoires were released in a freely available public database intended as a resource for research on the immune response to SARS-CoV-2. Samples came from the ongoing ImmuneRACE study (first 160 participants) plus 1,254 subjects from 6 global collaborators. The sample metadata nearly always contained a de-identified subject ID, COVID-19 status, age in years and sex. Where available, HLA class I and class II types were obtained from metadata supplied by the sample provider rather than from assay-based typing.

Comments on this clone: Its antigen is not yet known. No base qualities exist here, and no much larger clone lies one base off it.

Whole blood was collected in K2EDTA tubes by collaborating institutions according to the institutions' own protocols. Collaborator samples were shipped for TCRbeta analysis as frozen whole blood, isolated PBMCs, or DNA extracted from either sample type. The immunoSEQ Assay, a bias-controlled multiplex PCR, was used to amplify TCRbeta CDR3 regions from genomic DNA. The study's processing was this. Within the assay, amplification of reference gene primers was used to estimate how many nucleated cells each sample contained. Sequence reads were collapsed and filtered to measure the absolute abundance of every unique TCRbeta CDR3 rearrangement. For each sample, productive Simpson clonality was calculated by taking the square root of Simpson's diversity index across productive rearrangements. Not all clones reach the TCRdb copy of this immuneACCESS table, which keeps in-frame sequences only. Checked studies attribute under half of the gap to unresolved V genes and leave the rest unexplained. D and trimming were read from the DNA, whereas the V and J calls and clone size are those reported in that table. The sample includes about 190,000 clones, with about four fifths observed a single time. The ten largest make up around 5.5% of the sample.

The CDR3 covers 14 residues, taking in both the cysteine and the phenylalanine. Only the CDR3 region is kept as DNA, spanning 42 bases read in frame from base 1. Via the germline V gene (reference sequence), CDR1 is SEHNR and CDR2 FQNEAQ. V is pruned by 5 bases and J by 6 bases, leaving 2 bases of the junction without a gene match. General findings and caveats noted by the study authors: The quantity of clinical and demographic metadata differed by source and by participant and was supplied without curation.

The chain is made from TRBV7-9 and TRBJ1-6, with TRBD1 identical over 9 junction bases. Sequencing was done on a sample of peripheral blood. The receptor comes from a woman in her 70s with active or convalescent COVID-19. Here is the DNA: TGTGCCAGCAGCCGACAGGGGGGTAATTCACCCCTCCACTTT. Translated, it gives CASSRQGGNSPLHF.